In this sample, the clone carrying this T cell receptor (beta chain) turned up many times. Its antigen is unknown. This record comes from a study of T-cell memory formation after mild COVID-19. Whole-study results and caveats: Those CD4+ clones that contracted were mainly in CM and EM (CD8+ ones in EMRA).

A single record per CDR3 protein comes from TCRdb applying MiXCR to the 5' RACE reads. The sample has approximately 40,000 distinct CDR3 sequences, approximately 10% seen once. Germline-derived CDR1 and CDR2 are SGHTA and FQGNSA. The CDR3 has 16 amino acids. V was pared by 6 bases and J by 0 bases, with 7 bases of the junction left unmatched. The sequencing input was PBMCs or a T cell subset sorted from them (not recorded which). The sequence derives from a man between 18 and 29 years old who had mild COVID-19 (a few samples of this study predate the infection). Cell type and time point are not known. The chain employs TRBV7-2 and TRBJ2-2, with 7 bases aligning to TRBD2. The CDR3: CASSPPGLANTGELFF. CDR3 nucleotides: TGTGCCAGCAGTCCACCAGGACTAGCGAACACCGGGGAGCTGTTTTTT.